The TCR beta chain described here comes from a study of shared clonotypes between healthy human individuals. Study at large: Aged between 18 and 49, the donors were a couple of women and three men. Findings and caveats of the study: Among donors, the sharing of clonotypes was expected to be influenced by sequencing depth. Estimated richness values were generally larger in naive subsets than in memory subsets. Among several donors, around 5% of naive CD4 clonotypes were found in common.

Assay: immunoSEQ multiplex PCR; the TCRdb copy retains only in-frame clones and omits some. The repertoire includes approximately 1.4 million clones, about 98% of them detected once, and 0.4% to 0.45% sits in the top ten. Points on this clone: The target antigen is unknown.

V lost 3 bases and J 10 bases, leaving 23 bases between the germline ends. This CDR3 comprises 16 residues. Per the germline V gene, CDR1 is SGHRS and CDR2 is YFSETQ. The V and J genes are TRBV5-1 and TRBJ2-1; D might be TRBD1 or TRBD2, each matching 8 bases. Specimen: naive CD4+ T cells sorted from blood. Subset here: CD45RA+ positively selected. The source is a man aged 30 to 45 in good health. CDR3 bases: TGCGCCAGCAGCTCGCAAGCGACAGGGGCGGGGGGCGAGCAGTTCTTC. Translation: CASSSQATGAGGEQFF.